Listed below are T cell receptor beta chains from one sample, sequenced in a study of brain T cells in children with intractable seizures. Profiling relied on immunoSEQ multiplex PCR, and the TCRdb table lists in-frame clones only, not all of them. The sample has approximately 44,000 clones, about 93% seen once. The sample in question was peripheral blood, obtained at surgery. The receptors derive from a girl aged 2 to 9 with tuberous sclerosis and intractable seizures. The CDR3 runs from the conserved cysteine through the conserved F or W. Each record gives: clone size, V gene, J gene, D gene, CDR3 protein, CDR3 DNA. D genes are given only for firm matches. Where a row states a size, it is once, few, many or the class of an expanded clone; other rows omit it.

.,TRBV2,TRBJ1-5,TRBD1,CASTDRETVYSNQPQHF,TGTGCCAGCACCGACAGGGAGACGGTCTATAGCAATCAGCCCCAGCATTTT
.,TRBV10-3,TRBJ1-6,.,CAISLQLENSPLHF,TGTGCCATCAGTCTACAGCTTGAGAATTCACCCCTCCACTTT
.,TRBV5-5,TRBJ2-7,TRBD1,CASSPWTGGDEQYF,TGTGCCAGCAGCCCCTGGACAGGGGGCGACGAGCAGTACTTC
.,TRBV10-3,TRBJ1-5,.,CATGGDGGNQPQHF,TGTGCCACGGGGGGTGACGGGGGCAATCAGCCCCAGCATTTT
.,TRBV19,TRBJ2-5,.,CASSIQETQYF,TGTGCCAGTAGTATCCAAGAGACCCAGTACTTC
.,TRBV27,TRBJ2-5,.,CASSHRTGRGETQYF,TGTGCCAGCAGTCACAGGACAGGGAGGGGAGAGACCCAGTACTTC
once,TRBV2,TRBJ1-2,TRBD1,CASSEQGALDGYTF,TGTGCCAGCAGTGAACAGGGGGCGCTGGATGGCTACACCTTC
.,TRBV6-5,TRBJ1-2,TRBD1,CASMGQGSDGYTF,TGTGCCAGCATGGGACAGGGGTCGGATGGCTACACCTTC
.,TRBV3-1/TRBV3-2,TRBJ1-2,.,CASSQTANYGYTF,TGTGCCAGCAGCCAAACAGCTAACTATGGCTACACCTTC
few,TRBV19,TRBJ1-5,.,CASSTQGPRKPQHF,TGTGCCAGTAGTACCCAGGGACCGCGAAAGCCCCAGCATTTT
.,TRBV11-2,TRBJ1-1,.,CASSADRNTEAFF,TGTGCCAGCAGCGCAGACAGGAACACTGAAGCTTTCTTT
.,TRBV28,TRBJ2-5,TRBD1,CASSFVWGQGGIQETQYF,TGTGCCAGCAGTTTTGTTTGGGGACAGGGGGGAATCCAAGAGACCCAGTACTTC
.,TRBV19,TRBJ1-4,.,CASTQYSTNEKLFF,TGTGCCAGTACCCAATACTCAACTAATGAAAAACTGTTTTTT
.,TRBV5-1,TRBJ2-2,TRBD2,CASSSPTSGANTGELFF,TGCGCCAGCAGCTCGCCAACTAGCGGGGCGAACACCGGGGAGCTGTTTTTT
once,TRBV6-6,TRBJ1-1,.,CASSYSSGAFF,TGTGCCAGCAGTTACTCTTCAGGAGCTTTCTTT
.,TRBV5-1,TRBJ1-4,TRBD1,CASSTGQRGEKLFF,TGCGCCAGCAGCACGGGACAGCGAGGGGAAAAACTGTTTTTT
.,TRBV5-1,TRBJ2-5,.,CASSPSARAEETQYF,TGCGCCAGCAGCCCTAGCGCCAGAGCCGAAGAGACCCAGTACTTC
.,TRBV3-1/TRBV3-2,TRBJ1-3,.,CASSQVQYSGNTIYF,TGTGCCAGCAGCCAAGTTCAGTACTCTGGAAACACCATATATTTT
.,TRBV2,TRBJ2-5,.,CASSHRTNQETQYF,TGTGCCAGCAGTCACCGGACTAACCAAGAGACCCAGTACTTC
few,TRBV28,TRBJ1-2,TRBD1,CASSITGGYYTF,TGTGCCAGCAGTATAACAGGGGGATACTACACCTTC
.,TRBV14,TRBJ2-5,.,CASSQDLGRLHQETQYF,TGTGCCAGCAGCCAAGATCTAGGGAGGTTACACCAAGAGACCCAGTACTTC
.,TRBV12-3/TRBV12-4,TRBJ2-3,.,CASALRSTDTQYF,TGTGCCAGTGCCCTCAGGAGCACAGATACGCAGTATTTT
.,TRBV19,TRBJ1-4,TRBD1,CASSTDTGQGGEKLFF,TGTGCCAGTAGTACAGACACGGGACAGGGAGGTGAAAAACTGTTTTTT
.,TRBV7-7,TRBJ1-1,.,CASSLDDSKNTEAFF,TGTGCCAGCAGCTTAGACGACAGTAAGAACACTGAAGCTTTCTTT
.,TRBV5-4,TRBJ2-3,.,CASSFLGESTDTQYF,TGTGCCAGCAGCTTTCTGGGGGAGAGCACAGATACGCAGTATTTT
.,TRBV7-9,TRBJ1-1,.,CASSLGSGLNTEAFF,TGTGCCAGCAGCTTAGGATCCGGGTTGAACACTGAAGCTTTCTTT
.,TRBV19,TRBJ1-4,.,CASSIPNEKLFF,TGTGCCAGTAGTATCCCTAATGAAAAACTGTTTTTT
few,TRBV2,TRBJ1-6,.,CASHLGAGNSPLHF,TGTGCCAGCCACCTGGGAGCGGGGAATTCACCCCTCCACTTT
.,TRBV15,TRBJ2-1,TRBD2,CAARGTSGEQFF,TGTGCCGCCAGAGGAACTAGCGGGGAGCAGTTCTTC
.,TRBV21-1,TRBJ2-1,.,CASRKRTGGANNEQFF,TGTGCCAGCAGGAAAAGGACAGGGGGCGCAAACAATGAGCAGTTCTTC
.,TRBV30,TRBJ1-1,TRBD1,CAWSVGTGGSTEAFF,TGTGCCTGGAGTGTGGGGACAGGGGGTAGCACTGAAGCTTTCTTT
.,TRBV6-6,TRBJ2-3,TRBD1,CASRRTGTGATQYF,TGTGCCAGCAGAAGGACAGGGACCGGGGCTACGCAGTATTTT
.,TRBV11-2,TRBJ2-7,.,CASSQELATYEQYF,TGTGCCAGCAGCCAAGAGCTGGCAACCTACGAGCAGTACTTC
.,TRBV10-2,TRBJ1-2,.,CASSDQNYGYTF,TGCGCCAGCAGTGATCAGAACTATGGCTACACCTTC
.,TRBV3-1/TRBV3-2,TRBJ2-3,TRBD2,CASSQGRLAGRDTQYF,TGTGCCAGCAGCCAAGGGAGACTAGCGGGGAGGGATACGCAGTATTTT
.,TRBV2,TRBJ2-3,TRBD2,CASREGLAGVLSTDTQYF,TGTGCCAGCAGAGAGGGACTAGCGGGGGTTCTTAGCACAGATACGCAGTATTTT
.,TRBV3-1/TRBV3-2,TRBJ2-1,.,CASSQAAQGAEQFF,TGTGCCAGCAGCCAAGCTGCTCAAGGAGCTGAGCAGTTCTTC
.,TRBV9,TRBJ2-6,.,CASSVVAASGANVLTF,TGTGCCAGCAGCGTAGTGGCAGCCTCTGGGGCCAACGTCCTGACTTTC
.,TRBV5-6,TRBJ2-5,TRBD1,CASIKQGAAETQYF,TGTGCCAGCATCAAACAGGGGGCGGCAGAGACCCAGTACTTC
.,TRBV6-5,TRBJ2-1,.,CASSYVPQQGQFF,TGTGCCAGCAGTTACGTTCCCCAACAGGGGCAGTTCTTC
once,TRBV3-1/TRBV3-2,TRBJ1-6,TRBD1,CASRPRDRVSPLHF,TGTGCCAGCAGACCCCGGGACAGGGTTTCACCCCTCCACTTT
.,TRBV12-3/TRBV12-4,TRBJ1-1,.,CASSFRRNTEAFF,TGTGCCAGCAGTTTTAGGAGAAACACTGAAGCTTTCTTT